The 14 T cell receptor beta chains below were found in one sample sequenced in a study of T cell responses to AZD1222 COVID-19 vaccine (dated by TCRdb to about 2021). The library was made by the immunoSEQ multiplex PCR assay. Held by TCRdb, this immuneACCESS table contains in-frame sequences only and omits some clones. Under half of the omission traces to an unresolved V gene where checked; the cause of the rest is unknown. The sample yields 130,000 or so clones; around nine tenths were counted once. The ten most abundant clones make up 6.9% of the sample. Read against the paper, the sample's time point label means: baseline before first vaccination. The sequencing used peripheral blood, collected on day 0 of AZD1222 vaccination. The receptors come from an adult in good health.

The genes are TRBV6-2 or TRBV6-3 and TRBJ2-1, with D possibly matching TRBD2 (7 bases). The germline CDR1 and CDR2 sequences are MNHEY and SVGEGT. This CDR3 comprises 16 residues. V lost 3 bases, J lost 4 bases, and 16 bases lay in between. The CDR3 reads CASSYYGGLGYNEQFF. As DNA, the CDR3 is TGTGCCAGCAGTTATTACGGGGGGCTAGGGTACAATGAGCAGTTCTTC.

The V call is TRBV7-8, the J call TRBJ2-2, with D perhaps matching TRBD1 (5 bases). CDR3 length: 16 amino acids. V dropped 1 base and J dropped 5 bases, with 14 bases sitting between them. CDR1 is SGHVS, CDR2 FQNEAQ, per germline. Here the CDR3 reads CASSLGTPWWTGELFF. The CDR3 coding sequence is TGTGCCAGCAGCTTAGGGACACCTTGGTGGACCGGGGAGCTGTTTTTT.

This chain uses TRBV28 with TRBJ2-7; TRBD2 matches 9 bases. Trimming removed 5 bases from V and 7 bases from J; junction bases left unmatched: 9. This CDR3 has 14 residues. The germline V gene has CDR1 MDHEN and CDR2 SYDVKM. CDR3 DNA sequence: TGTGCCAGCAGTGTGAGCGGGGGGCCGGAAGAGCAGTACTTC. This encodes CASSVSGGPEEQYF.

The chain combines TRBV6-5 with TRBJ1-5; D ambiguous. The CDR3 runs to 14 residues. Germline CDR1 is MNHEY and CDR2 is SVGAGI. V was trimmed by 7 bases and J by 0 bases, leaving 10 bases between them. CDR3 DNA: TGTGCCAGCAAAAGGGCAGATAGCAATCAGCCCCAGCATTTT. Amino acid sequence: CASKRADSNQPQHF.

This chain uses TRBV27 with TRBJ2-7; no reliable D call. In germline, CDR1 is MNHEY, CDR2 SMNVEV (reference sequence). The length of the CDR3 is 13 residues. Trimming pared 5 bases from V and 6 bases from J, leaving 14 bases between. This CDR3 is CASSPQAPFEQYF. The CDR3 DNA reads as TGTGCCAGCAGTCCCCAGGCCCCGTTCGAGCAGTACTTC.

This chain joins TRBV27 and TRBJ2-7; 8 nucleotides match TRBD1. With 6 bases clipped from V and 6 bases from J, the junction kept 10 bases outside the gene matches. Germline CDR1 is MNHEY and CDR2 is SMNVEV (reference sequence). There are 14 residues in the CDR3. CDR3 residues: CASRRIQGTGEQYF. The CDR3 nucleotides read TGTGCCAGCAGGAGAATACAGGGGACAGGCGAGCAGTACTTC.

The V call is TRBV28, the J call TRBJ1-1; TRBD1 is a possible D gene (5 bases). The CDR3 is 12 amino acids. Trimming cost V 10 bases and J 11 bases, with 20 bases left between them. The germline gives CDR1 MDHEN, CDR2 SYDVKM. CDR3 sequence reads: CAIQGGVAEAFF. The CDR3 DNA follows: TGTGCCATTCAGGGAGGGGTGGCGGAGGCTTTCTTT.

As for this clone: Other nucleotide sequences from this sample produce the same CDR3. V and J are TRBV5-4 and TRBJ1-3; 9 bases line up with TRBD1. The CDR3 covers 17 residues. Germline V gene lookup returns CDR1 SGHNT and CDR2 YYREEE (reference sequence). V trimming: 0 bases; J trimming: 3 bases; junction bases outside the gene matches: 7. The DNA of the CDR3 is TGTGCCAGCAGCTTGGCACAGGGGGCCTTCGGTGGAAACACCATATATTTT. Amino acids: CASSLAQGAFGGNTIYF.

The V and J genes are TRBV7-2 and TRBJ1-2, with D hard to call. Trimming cost V 2 bases and J 4 bases, with 11 bases left between them. Germline CDR1 is SGHTA and CDR2 is FQGNSA. The CDR3 has 14 residues. The CDR3 protein is CASSLLKDTYGYTF. The CDR3 coding sequence is TGTGCCAGCAGCTTACTCAAAGACACCTATGGCTACACCTTC. The full variable domain, rest sourced from reference TRBV7-2 and TRBJ1-2, is GAGVSQSPSNKVTEKGKDVELRCDPISGHTALYWYRQSLGQGLEFLIYFQGNSAPDKSGLPSDRFSAERTGGSVSTLTIQRTQQEDSAVYLCASSLLKDTYGYTFGSGTRLTVV.

V usage is TRBV28 and J usage is TRBJ1-5; D unclear. The CDR3 covers 16 residues. Germline V gives CDR1 MDHEN, CDR2 SYDVKM. V lost 6 bases, J lost 0 bases, and 15 bases lay in between. The CDR3 protein is CASSRGRLYSNQPQHF. In DNA form, the CDR3 reads TGTGCCAGCAGCCGCGGACGGTTATATAGCAATCAGCCCCAGCATTTT.

V and J are TRBV11-2 and TRBJ1-5, with 9 bases aligning to TRBD1. This CDR3 has 15 residues. V trimming: 1 base; J trimming: 3 bases; junction bases outside the gene matches: 1. Germline values: CDR1 SGHAT, CDR2 FQNNGV. CDR3 sequence: CASSLGDRANQPQHF. DNA for the CDR3: TGTGCCAGCAGCTTAGGGGACAGGGCCAATCAGCCCCAGCATTTT.

This sequence joins TRBV9 and TRBJ2-5; the match to TRBD2 covers 8 bases. Trimming cost V 0 bases and J 5 bases; bases outside gene matches: 3. From germline, CDR1 is SGDLS and CDR2 YYNGEE. The CDR3 is 14 residues long. The DNA of the CDR3 is TGTGCCAGCAGCGTAGCGGGGGGGCTGGAGACCCAGTACTTC. It encodes CASSVAGGLETQYF.

The gene calls are TRBV29-1 and TRBJ2-7; 7 bases are shared with TRBD1. The CDR3 is 15 amino acids. Trimming took 5 bases from V and 2 from J; bases not matched to a gene: 12. Germline V gene sequence: CDR1 SQVTM, CDR2 ANQGSEA. The CDR3 loop is CSVRGGQVMTYEQYF. Here the CDR3 DNA reads TGCAGCGTTCGGGGCGGACAGGTGATGACCTACGAGCAGTACTTC.

The J gene is TRBJ1-1, the V gene TRBV19, with D possibly TRBD1 on 6 matching bases. CDR3 length equals 14 residues. V lost 5 bases, J lost 8 bases, and 18 bases lay in between. Germline assignment: CDR1 LNHDA and CDR2 SQIVND (reference sequence). The CDR3 region has the DNA TGTGCCAGTAGTCAGGGACAAGGATTTGGGGAAGCTTTCTTT. It encodes CASSQGQGFGEAFF.